This passage covers 15 T cell receptor beta chains from one sample sequenced in a study of shared clonotypes between healthy human individuals. Some clones are missing from TCRdb's copy, which holds only in-frame ones; the method was immunoSEQ multiplex PCR. The sample has some 2,000,000 clones, roughly 95% seen once. The naive CD8 fraction comprised CD45RO-negative cells positively selected for CCR7 and excluded terminally differentiated effector memory CD45RA+ cells. Sequencing was carried out using naive CD8+ T cells sorted from blood. Every receptor here comes from a young man in good health.

The chain couples TRBV2 to TRBJ2-1, with 7 bases that match TRBD2. The CDR3 runs 16 residues. The V segment lost 2 bases and the J segment 0 bases; nucleotides outside the gene matches: 4. The germline gives CDR1 SNHLY, CDR2 FYNNEI. The CDR3: CASSETRGSSYNEQFF. CDR3 nucleotide sequence: TGTGCCAGCAGTGAAACGCGGGGGAGCTCCTACAATGAGCAGTTCTTC.

This rearrangement joins TRBV9 to TRBJ2-3, with TRBD2 identical over 11 bases. The CDR3 has 16 amino acids. V gave up 3 bases and J gave up 4 bases; unmatched junction bases: 7. The germline CDR1 and CDR2 sequences are SGDLS and YYNGEE. As DNA, the CDR3 is TGTGCCAGCAGCGGGATAGCGGGAGGGCCCCCAGATACGCAGTATTTT. Translating it yields CASSGIAGGPPDTQYF.

The chain combines TRBV15 with TRBJ1-4; weak D call: TRBD1 (6 bases). The germline gives CDR1 LNHNV, CDR2 YYDKDF (reference sequence). Trimming took off 5 bases at V and 9 bases at J, with 16 bases between the two ends. This CDR3 spans 14 amino acids. Here the CDR3 reads CATSPGGEAKKLFF. The CDR3 nucleotides read TGTGCCACCAGCCCGGGGGGCGAGGCTAAAAAACTGTTTTTT. Filled out from reference TRBV15 and TRBJ1-4, the complete variable domain reads DAMVIQNPRYQVTQFGKPVTLSCSQTLNHNVMYWYQQKSSQAPKLLFHYYDKDFNNEADTPDNFQSRRPNTSFCFLDIRSPGLGDTAMYLCATSPGGEAKKLFFGSGTQLSVL.

J is TRBJ2-1 and V is TRBV25-1; 7 positions agree with TRBD2. From germline, CDR1 is MGHDK and CDR2 SYGVNS. The J segment lost 3 bases and the V segment lost 8 bases, leaving 4 bases of the junction unmatched. The CDR3 is 13 residues long. The chain's CDR3 is CASRGLNYNEQFF. DNA for the CDR3: TGTGCCAGCCGGGGACTAAACTACAATGAGCAGTTCTTC.

As DNA, the CDR3 is TGTGCCAGCAGTGACCTATTTACCTCCGCTACCTACGAGCAGTACTTC. It encodes CASSDLFTSATYEQYF. The chain links TRBV6-1 to TRBJ2-7; D call uncertain. The CDR3 extends over 16 amino acids. Looked up from germline, CDR1 is MNHNS and CDR2 is SASEGT. With 3 bases removed from V and 2 bases from J, the gap between germline ends came to 17 bases.

The chain recombines TRBV6-5 with TRBJ2-3, with D unclear. The germline CDR1 and CDR2 sequences are MNHEY and SVGAGI. The CDR3 contains 14 residues. V lost 5 bases, J lost 4 bases, and 13 bases lay in between. In DNA form, the CDR3 reads TGTGCCAGCAGTCCCCCCTTGACTCCAGATACGCAGTATTTT. Amino acid sequence: CASSPPLTPDTQYF.

The rearrangement uses TRBV27 and TRBJ2-1; the match to TRBD2 covers 8 bases. Per the germline V gene, CDR1 is MNHEY and CDR2 is SMNVEV (reference sequence). The CDR3 sequence is 14 residues long. The J segment lost 9 bases and the V segment lost 2 bases, leaving 6 bases of the junction unmatched. DNA of the CDR3: TGTGCCAGCAGTTTAGGTAGCGGGAACTTTGAGCAGTTCTTC. Its protein product is CASSLGSGNFEQFF.

CDR3 coding DNA: TGTGCCAGCAGTGATCCCAGGGGACCCCACAATGAGCAGTTCTTC. This codes for CASSDPRGPHNEQFF. The chain uses TRBV2 and TRBJ2-1; D is possibly TRBD1 (6 bases). V lost 3 bases to trimming and J lost 5 bases, with 14 bases between them. This CDR3 region has 15 residues. Germline CDR1 reads SNHLY; CDR2 reads FYNNEI.

The chain couples TRBV27 to TRBJ2-4, with D uncertain. The CDR3 contains 13 residues. CDR1 MNHEY and CDR2 SMNVEV come from the germline V gene (reference sequence). V was shortened by 4 bases and J by 1 base, with 5 bases between the two germline ends. The CDR3 loop is CASSSTAKNIQYF. The DNA of the CDR3 is TGTGCCAGCAGTTCTACGGCCAAAAACATTCAGTACTTC.

The chain's CDR3 is CASSSTGLADYEQYF. CDR3 coding DNA: TGCGCCAGCAGCTCCACCGGACTAGCGGACTACGAGCAGTACTTC. The chain uses TRBV4-1 and TRBJ2-7, with TRBD2 identical over 10 bases. The ends lost 5 bases at V and 3 bases at J; junction bases unmatched: 7. Germline V lookup: CDR1 MGHRA, CDR2 YSYEKL. The CDR3 covers 15 residues.

The genes are TRBV30 and TRBJ2-3; 10 bases fit TRBD1. Trimming cost V 3 bases and J 4 bases; bases outside gene matches: 7. From germline, CDR1 is GTSNPN and CDR2 SVGIG (reference sequence). This CDR3 has 15 amino acids. This CDR3 reads CAWRPRQGASDTQYF. CDR3 sequence (DNA): TGTGCCTGGAGGCCGAGACAGGGGGCATCAGATACGCAGTATTTT.

The count of this clone is one. This chain joins TRBV15 and TRBJ2-7; D is unresolved. The germline V and J ends were trimmed by 1 base and 2 bases, with 6 bases remaining between them. CDR1 and CDR2 from the germline V gene are LNHNV and YYDKDF (reference sequence). The CDR3 has 13 residues. CDR3 region: CATSRGTPYEQYF. For the CDR3, the DNA is TGTGCCACCAGCAGAGGCACCCCCTACGAGCAGTACTTC.

V usage is TRBV7-3 and J usage is TRBJ2-1; maybe TRBD2 (5 bases). Germline V lookup: CDR1 SGHTA, CDR2 FQGTGA. Trimming took off 5 bases at V and 0 bases at J, with 17 bases between the two ends. This CDR3 is 17 amino acids long. CDR3 DNA sequence: TGTGCCAGCAGCGATCACTTAGGTGGGAGCTCCTACAATGAGCAGTTCTTC. Its translation is CASSDHLGGSSYNEQFF.

The chain carries TRBV9 and TRBJ2-1; possibly TRBD1 for D (5 bases). The germline CDR1 and CDR2 sequences are SGDLS and YYNGEE. The V end lost 3 bases, the J end lost 7 bases, and 17 bases lay between the germline ends. CDR3 length equals 15 residues. The CDR3 DNA is TGTGCCAGCAGCGATCGACAGACGTTAGGGAATGAGCAGTTCTTC. It yields the protein CASSDRQTLGNEQFF.

V usage is TRBV5-1 and J usage is TRBJ2-7, with 9 nucleotides matching TRBD2. This CDR3 is 16 amino acids long. Germline assignment: CDR1 SGHRS and CDR2 YFSETQ. J lost 4 bases, V lost 4 bases, and 12 bases had no gene match. The DNA for the CDR3 is TGCGCCAGCAGCCACACCTTAGCGGGAGATTGGTACGAGCAGTACTTC. Residues: CASSHTLAGDWYEQYF.